This T cell receptor beta chain is drawn from a study of control samples from healthy donors and cancer patients. Sequencing used immunoSEQ multiplex PCR; TCRdb keeps in-frame clones, though not all of them. The sample lists some 120,000 clones; about 88% were seen once. The sequencing input was blood. This receptor was identified in a woman between 65 and 79 years old in good health.

CDR3 in DNA: TGTGCCAGCAGCGTAGGGGGGACAGGGTTTAGCTATGGCTACACCTTC. Encoded protein: CASSVGGTGFSYGYTF. The chain links TRBV9 to TRBJ1-2; 9 bases fit TRBD1. The CDR3 sequence is 16 residues long. Germline loops: CDR1 SGDLS, CDR2 YYNGEE. J was trimmed by 4 bases and V by 0 bases; bases with no gene match: 7.